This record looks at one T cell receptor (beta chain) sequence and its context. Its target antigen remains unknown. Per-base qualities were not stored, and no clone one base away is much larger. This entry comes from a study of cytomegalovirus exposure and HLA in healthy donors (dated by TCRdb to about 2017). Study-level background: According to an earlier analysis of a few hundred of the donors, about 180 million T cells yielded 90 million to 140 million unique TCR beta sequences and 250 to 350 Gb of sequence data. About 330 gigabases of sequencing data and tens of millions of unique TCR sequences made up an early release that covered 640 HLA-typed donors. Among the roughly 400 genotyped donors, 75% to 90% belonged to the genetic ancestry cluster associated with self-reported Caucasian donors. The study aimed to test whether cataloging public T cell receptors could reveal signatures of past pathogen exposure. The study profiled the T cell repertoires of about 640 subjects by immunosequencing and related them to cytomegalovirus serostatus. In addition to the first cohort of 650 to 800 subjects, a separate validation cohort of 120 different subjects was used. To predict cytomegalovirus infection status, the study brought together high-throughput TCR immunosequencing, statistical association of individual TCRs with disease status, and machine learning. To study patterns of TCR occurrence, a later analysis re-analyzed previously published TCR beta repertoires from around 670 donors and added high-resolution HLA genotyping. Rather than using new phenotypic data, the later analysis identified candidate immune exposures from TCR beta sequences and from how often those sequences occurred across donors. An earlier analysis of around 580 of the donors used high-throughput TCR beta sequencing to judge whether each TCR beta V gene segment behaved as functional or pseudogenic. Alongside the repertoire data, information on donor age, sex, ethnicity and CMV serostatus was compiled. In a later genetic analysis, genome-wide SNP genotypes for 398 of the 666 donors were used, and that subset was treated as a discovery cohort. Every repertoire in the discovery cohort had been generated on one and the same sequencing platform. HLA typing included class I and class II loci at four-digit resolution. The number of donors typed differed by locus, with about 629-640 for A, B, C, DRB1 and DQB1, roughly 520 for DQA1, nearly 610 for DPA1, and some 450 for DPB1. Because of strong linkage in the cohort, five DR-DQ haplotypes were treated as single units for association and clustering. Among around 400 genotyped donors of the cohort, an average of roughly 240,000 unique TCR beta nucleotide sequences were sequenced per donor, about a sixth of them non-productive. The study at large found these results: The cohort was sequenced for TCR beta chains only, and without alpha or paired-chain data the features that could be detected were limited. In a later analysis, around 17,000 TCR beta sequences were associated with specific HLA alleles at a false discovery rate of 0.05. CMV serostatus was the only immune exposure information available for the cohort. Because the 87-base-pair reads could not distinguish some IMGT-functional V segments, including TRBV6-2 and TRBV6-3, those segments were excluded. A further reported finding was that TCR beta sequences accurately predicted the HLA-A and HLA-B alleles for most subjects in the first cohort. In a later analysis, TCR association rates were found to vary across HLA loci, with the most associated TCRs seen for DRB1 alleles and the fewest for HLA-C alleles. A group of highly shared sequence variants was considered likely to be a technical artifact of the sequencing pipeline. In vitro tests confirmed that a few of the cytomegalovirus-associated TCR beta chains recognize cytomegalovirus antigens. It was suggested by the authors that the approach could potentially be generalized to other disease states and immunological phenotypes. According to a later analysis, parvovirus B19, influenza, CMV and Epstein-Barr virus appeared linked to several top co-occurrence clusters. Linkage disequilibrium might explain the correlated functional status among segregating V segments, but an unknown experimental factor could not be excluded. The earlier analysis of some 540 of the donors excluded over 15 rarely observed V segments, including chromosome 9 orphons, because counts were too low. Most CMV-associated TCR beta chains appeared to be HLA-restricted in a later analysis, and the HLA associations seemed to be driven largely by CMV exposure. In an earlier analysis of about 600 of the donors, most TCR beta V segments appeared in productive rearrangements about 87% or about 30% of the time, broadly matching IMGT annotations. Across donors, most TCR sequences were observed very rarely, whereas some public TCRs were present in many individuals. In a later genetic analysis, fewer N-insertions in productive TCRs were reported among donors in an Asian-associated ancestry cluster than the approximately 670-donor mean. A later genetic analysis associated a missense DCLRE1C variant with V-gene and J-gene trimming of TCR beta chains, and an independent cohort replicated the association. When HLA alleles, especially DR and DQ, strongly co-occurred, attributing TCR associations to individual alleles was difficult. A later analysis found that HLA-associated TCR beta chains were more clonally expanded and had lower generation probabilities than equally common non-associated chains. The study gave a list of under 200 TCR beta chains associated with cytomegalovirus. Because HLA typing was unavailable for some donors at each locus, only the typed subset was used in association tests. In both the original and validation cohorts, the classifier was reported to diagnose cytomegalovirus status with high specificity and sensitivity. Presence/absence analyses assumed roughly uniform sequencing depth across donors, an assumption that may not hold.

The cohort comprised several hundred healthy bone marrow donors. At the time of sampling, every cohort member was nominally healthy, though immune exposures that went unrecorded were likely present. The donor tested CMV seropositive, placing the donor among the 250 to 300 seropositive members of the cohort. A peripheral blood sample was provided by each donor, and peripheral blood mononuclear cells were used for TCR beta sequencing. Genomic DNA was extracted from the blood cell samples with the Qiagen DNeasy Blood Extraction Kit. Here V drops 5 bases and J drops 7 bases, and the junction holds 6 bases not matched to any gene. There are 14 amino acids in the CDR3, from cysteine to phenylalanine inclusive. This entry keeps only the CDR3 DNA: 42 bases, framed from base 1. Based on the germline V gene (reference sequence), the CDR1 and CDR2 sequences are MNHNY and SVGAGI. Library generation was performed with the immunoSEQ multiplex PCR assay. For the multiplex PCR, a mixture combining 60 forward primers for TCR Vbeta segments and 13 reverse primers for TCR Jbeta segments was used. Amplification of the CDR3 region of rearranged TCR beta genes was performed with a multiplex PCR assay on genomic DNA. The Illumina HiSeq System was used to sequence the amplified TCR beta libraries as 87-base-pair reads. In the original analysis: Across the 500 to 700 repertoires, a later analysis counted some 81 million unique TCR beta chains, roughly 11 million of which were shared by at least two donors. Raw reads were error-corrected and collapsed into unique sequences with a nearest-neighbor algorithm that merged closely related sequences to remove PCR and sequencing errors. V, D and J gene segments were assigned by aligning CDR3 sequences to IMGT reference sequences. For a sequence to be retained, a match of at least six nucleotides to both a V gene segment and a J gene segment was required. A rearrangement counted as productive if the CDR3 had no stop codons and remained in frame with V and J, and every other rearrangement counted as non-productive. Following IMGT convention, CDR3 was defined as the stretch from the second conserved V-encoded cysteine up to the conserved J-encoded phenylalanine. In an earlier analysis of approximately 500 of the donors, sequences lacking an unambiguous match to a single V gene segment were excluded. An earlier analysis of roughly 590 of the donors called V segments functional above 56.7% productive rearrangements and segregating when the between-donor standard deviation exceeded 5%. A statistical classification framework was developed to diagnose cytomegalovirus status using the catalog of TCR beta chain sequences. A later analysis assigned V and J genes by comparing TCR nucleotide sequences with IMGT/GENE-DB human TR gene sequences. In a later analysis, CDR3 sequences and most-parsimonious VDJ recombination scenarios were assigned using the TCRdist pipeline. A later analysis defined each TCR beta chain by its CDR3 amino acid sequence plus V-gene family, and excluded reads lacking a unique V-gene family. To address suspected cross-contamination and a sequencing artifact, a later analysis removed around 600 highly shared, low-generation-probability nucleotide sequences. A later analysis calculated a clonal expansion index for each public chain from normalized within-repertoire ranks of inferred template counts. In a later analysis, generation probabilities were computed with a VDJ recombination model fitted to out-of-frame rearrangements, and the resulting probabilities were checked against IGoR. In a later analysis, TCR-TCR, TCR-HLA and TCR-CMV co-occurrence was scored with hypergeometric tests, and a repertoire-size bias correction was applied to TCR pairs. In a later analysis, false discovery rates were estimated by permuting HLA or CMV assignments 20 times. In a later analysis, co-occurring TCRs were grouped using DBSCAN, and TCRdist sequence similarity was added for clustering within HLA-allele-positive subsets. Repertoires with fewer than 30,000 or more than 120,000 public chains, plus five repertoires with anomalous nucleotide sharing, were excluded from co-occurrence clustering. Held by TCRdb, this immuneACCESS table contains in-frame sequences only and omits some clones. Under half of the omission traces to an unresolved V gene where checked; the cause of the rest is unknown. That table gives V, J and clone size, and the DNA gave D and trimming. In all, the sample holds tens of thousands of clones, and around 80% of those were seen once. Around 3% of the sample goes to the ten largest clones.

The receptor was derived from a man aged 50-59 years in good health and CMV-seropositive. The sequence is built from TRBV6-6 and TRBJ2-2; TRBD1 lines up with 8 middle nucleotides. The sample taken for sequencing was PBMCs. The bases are TGTGCCAGCAGTACCGGGACAGGAATCGGGGAGCTGTTTTTT. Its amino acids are CASSTGTGIGELFF.